This T cell receptor (beta chain) is drawn from a study of beta chain features in type 1 diabetes. Broader study findings: In all four CD4+ subsets, TCRB CDR3 length was significantly, moderately reduced in type 1 diabetes. Any role of HLA type in TCRB rearrangement remained unresolved here. Individuals with type 1 diabetes displayed fewer insertions and more deletions at VDJ junctions.

The CDR3 spans 14 residues. The germline V gene has CDR1 SNHLY and CDR2 FYNNEI. V lost 1 base, J lost 5 bases, and 8 bases lay in between. Of the isolated RNA, all was reverse transcribed, and so the sequenced material was expressed TCRB transcripts. The protocol was immunoSEQ multiplex PCR, while the TCRdb copy is restricted to in-frame clones and leaves out a portion. The sample comprises 300,000 to 350,000 clones, about 20% of which are singletons, and approximately 0.041% rests with the top ten. A sort by CD45RO/CCR7/CD25/CD127/CD95/CD27 yielded CD4+ naive, central memory, regulatory and stem cell-like memory cells. A remark on this clone: As yet, its antigen is unknown.

This sequence joins TRBV2 and TRBJ1-4, with a tentative D call TRBD1 (6 bases). This receptor was identified in a woman aged 18-29 years in good health. Sample: naive CD4+ T cells from blood. CDR3 loop: CASSEGRGNEKLFF. DNA of the CDR3: TGTGCCAGCAGTGAAGGAAGGGGGAATGAAAAACTGTTTTTT.